The 16 T cell receptor beta chains below were found in one sample sequenced in a study of blood T cell repertoires in COVID-19. Sequenced by immunoSEQ multiplex PCR; TCRdb stores in-frame clones only, minus some. The sample records around 470,000 clones, roughly 87% being singletons. Source material: peripheral blood. The receptors stem from a young man with COVID-19, enrolled during active disease.

CDR3 loop: CASSLVPGLAGTGVQFF. In nucleotides, the CDR3 is TGTGCCAGCAGCTTAGTACCTGGCCTAGCGGGGACCGGGGTGCAGTTCTTC. The rearrangement links TRBV7-9 to TRBJ2-1; 9 bases align to TRBD2. The CDR3 is made up of 17 amino acids. Per germline, CDR1 SEHNR and CDR2 FQNEAQ (reference sequence). The V segment lost 1 base and the J segment 12 bases; nucleotides outside the gene matches: 16. Full variable domain (remainder filled in from reference TRBV7-9 and TRBJ2-1): DTGVSQNPRHKITKRGQNVTFRCDPISEHNRLYWYRQTLGQGPEFLTYFQNEAQLEKSRLLSDRFSAERPKGSFSTLEIQRTEQGDSAMYLCASSLVPGLAGTGVQFFGPGTRLTVL.

This clone was recorded at least ten times. The J gene is TRBJ1-6, the V gene TRBV6-5; perhaps TRBD1 as D (5 bases). V dropped 8 bases and J dropped 8 bases, with 19 bases sitting between them. The CDR3 sequence is 15 residues long. The germline CDR1 and CDR2 sequences are MNHEY and SVGAGI. The CDR3 reads CASWTGGSGHSPLHF. DNA of the CDR3: TGTGCCAGCTGGACGGGGGGATCGGGGCATTCACCCCTCCACTTT.

V gene TRBV14 combines with J gene TRBJ2-2; D gene uncertain. The germline CDR1 and CDR2 sequences are SGHDN and FVKESK. With 1 base removed from V and 8 bases from J, the gap between germline ends came to 8 bases. The CDR3 has 13 amino acids. In DNA, the CDR3 is TGTGCCAGCAGCCAAGTCGCCCGGGGGGAGCTGTTTTTT. Amino acids: CASSQVARGELFF.

The gene calls are TRBV11-2 and TRBJ2-7, with D perhaps matching TRBD1 (7 bases). The CDR3 sequence is 14 residues long. V was clipped by 3 bases and J by 5 bases, with 14 bases between them. CDR1 is SGHAT, CDR2 FQNNGV, per germline. CDR3 sequence: CASSFMQGGNEQYF. The CDR3 bases are TGTGCCAGCAGCTTCATGCAGGGGGGCAACGAGCAGTACTTC.

V is TRBV15 and J is TRBJ2-3; the D gene is possibly TRBD1 (6 bases). Trimming cost V 8 bases and J 3 bases, with 15 bases left between them. Looked up from germline, CDR1 is LNHNV and CDR2 is YYDKDF (reference sequence). The CDR3 covers 14 residues. CDR3 sequence: CATWKGQKTDTQYF. DNA of the CDR3: TGTGCCACCTGGAAGGGACAAAAAACAGATACGCAGTATTTT.

This clone was counted once. The chain combines TRBV11-2 with TRBJ2-5; TRBD1 matches 7 bases. CDR1 and CDR2 (germline): SGHAT, FQNNGV. The CDR3 spans 16 residues. V trimming: 1 base; J trimming: 1 base; junction bases outside the gene matches: 6. In DNA, the CDR3 is TGTGCCAGCAGCTTAGTAGGGGGCTCCCTCCAAGAGACCCAGTACTTC. Translation gives CASSLVGGSLQETQYF. Looking up the rest from reference TRBV11-2 and TRBJ2-5 gives the full variable domain: EAGVAQSPRYKIIEKRQSVAFWCNPISGHATLYWYQQILGQGPKLLIQFQNNGVVDDSQLPKDRFSAERLKGVDSTLKIQPAKLEDSAVYLCASSLVGGSLQETQYFGPGTRLLVL.

V usage is TRBV9 and J usage is TRBJ1-2; the D gene is possibly TRBD1 (5 bases). The CDR3 totals 14 residues. V was trimmed by 0 bases and J by 7 bases, leaving 13 bases between them. The germline CDR1 and CDR2 sequences are SGDLS and YYNGEE. The CDR3 sequence: CASSVEGLQGGYTF. The CDR3 bases are TGTGCCAGCAGCGTAGAAGGCCTCCAGGGTGGCTACACCTTC. Combining the CDR3 with reference TRBV9 and TRBJ1-2 gives the whole variable domain DSGVTQTPKHLITATGQRVTLRCSPRSGDLSVYWYQQSLDQGLQFLIQYYNGEERAKGNILERFSAQQFPDLHSELNLSSLELGDSALYFCASSVEGLQGGYTFGSGTRLTVV.

This clone turned up a few times. The chain employs TRBV12-5 and TRBJ2-5; 8 positions match TRBD1. CDR1 is LGHNT, CDR2 FRNRAP, per germline. The CDR3 loop spans 14 amino acids. Trimming removed 1 base from V and 2 bases from J; junction bases left unmatched: 0. Written as DNA, the CDR3 is TGTGCTAGTGGTTTGGGACAGGGGCAAGAGACCCAGTACTTC. It specifies CASGLGQGQETQYF.

Only one count was recorded for this clone. Other DNA sequences in the sample encode the same CDR3. This chain links TRBV9 with TRBJ1-5, with a possible D match to TRBD1 (5 bases). Germline V gene lookup returns CDR1 SGDLS and CDR2 YYNGEE. This CDR3 region has 14 residues. The ends were cut back, 2 bases at V and 4 bases at J, with 10 bases in the middle. The chain's CDR3 is CASSVSGGNQPQHF. The CDR3 DNA sequence: TGTGCCAGCAGCGTCTCCGGGGGGAATCAGCCCCAGCATTTT. The variable domain in full, completed from reference TRBV9 and TRBJ1-5, reads DSGVTQTPKHLITATGQRVTLRCSPRSGDLSVYWYQQSLDQGLQFLIQYYNGEERAKGNILERFSAQQFPDLHSELNLSSLELGDSALYFCASSVSGGNQPQHFGDGTRLSIL.

For this clone: The same CDR3 also results from other DNA sequences found in this sample. J is TRBJ2-7 and V is TRBV6-5; 8 bases fit TRBD1. Germline V gives CDR1 MNHEY, CDR2 SVGAGI. The CDR3 spans 13 residues. V lost 5 bases and J lost 4; bases outside the gene matches: 4. CDR3 loop: CASSRGQEYEQYF. CDR3 coding DNA: TGTGCCAGCAGTAGGGGACAGGAGTACGAGCAGTACTTC.

In this sample, this clone turned up once. The rearrangement links TRBV9 to TRBJ2-1; possible D gene TRBD2, 6 bases. This CDR3 is built from 16 residues. Germline V gene sequence: CDR1 SGDLS, CDR2 YYNGEE. The ends were cut back, 3 bases at V and 5 bases at J, with 18 bases in the middle. CDR3: CASSGEGSGSHNEQFF. The DNA for the CDR3 is TGTGCCAGCAGCGGAGAAGGGAGCGGGTCCCACAATGAGCAGTTCTTC.

The chain has TRBV7-8 and TRBJ2-1; 10 bases are a match to TRBD2. V was pared by 6 bases and J by 6 bases, with 8 bases of the junction left unmatched. Germline V lookup: CDR1 SGHVS, CDR2 FQNEAQ. CDR3 length: 15 residues. DNA for the CDR3: TGTGCCAGCAGTCGAGCGGGAGGGCTTCTCAATGAGCAGTTCTTC. Translation: CASSRAGGLLNEQFF. Full variable domain (outside the CDR3, taken from reference TRBV7-8 and TRBJ2-1): GAGVSQSPRYKVAKRGQDVALRCDPISGHVSLFWYQQALGQGPEFLTYFQNEAQLDKSGLPSDRFFAERPEGSVSTLKIQRTQQEDSAVYLCASSRAGGLLNEQFFGPGTRLTVL.

This clone was seen only once. The V call is TRBV5-1, the J call TRBJ2-5; 7 positions agree with TRBD2. CDR3 size: 14 residues. Germline V gene lookup returns CDR1 SGHRS and CDR2 YFSETQ. J was trimmed by 5 bases and V by 2 bases; bases with no gene match: 6. CDR3 DNA sequence: TGCGCCAGCAGCTTTACGGGAGCGGGGGAGACCCAGTACTTC. Protein sequence: CASSFTGAGETQYF.

The J gene is TRBJ2-3, the V gene TRBV11-3, with D perhaps matching TRBD1 (7 bases). The CDR3 sequence is 15 residues long. Germline-derived CDR1 and CDR2 are SGHNT and YENEEA. V lost 1 base to trimming and J lost 4 bases, with 12 bases between them. In DNA form, the CDR3 reads TGTGCCAGCAGCTTAGGAGCAGGGGGGTCAGATACGCAGTATTTT. Its protein is CASSLGAGGSDTQYF.

The chain links TRBV7-9 to TRBJ2-5; 9 nucleotides agree with TRBD1. V dropped 2 bases and J dropped 1; count of bases not matched to a gene: 14. The CDR3 is 19 amino acids. Germline V lookup: CDR1 SEHNR, CDR2 FQNEAQ (reference sequence). The CDR3 DNA reads TGTGCCAGCAGCTTAAACCCGGGACAGGGCGACTTTACCCAAGAGACCCAGTACTTC. It yields the protein CASSLNPGQGDFTQETQYF.

The V gene is TRBV2, the J gene TRBJ1-2; TRBD1 matches 10 bases. Germline values: CDR1 SNHLY, CDR2 FYNNEI. The CDR3 totals 14 residues. J was trimmed by 7 bases and V by 5 bases; bases with no gene match: 7. The CDR3 loop is CASSTEGQGLGYTF. The DNA for the CDR3 is TGTGCCAGCAGTACGGAGGGACAGGGGCTTGGCTACACCTTC.